This T cell receptor (beta chain) is drawn from a study of spatial heterogeneity in lung cancer. This clonotype appeared many times. Its antigen remains unidentified. In a library made to pick up alpha chains, this beta chain is a stray read with a size that means little. Time point given: sample taken at primary tumor resection. Unsorted tumor, nontumor lung tissue or cryopreserved PBMC supplied the whole RNA. Each molecule of TCR cDNA was tagged with one unique molecular identifier. TCRdb analysed the 5' RACE reads with MiXCR anew, one entry per CDR3 protein. The sample lists approximately 16,000 distinct CDR3 sequences; 6% to 7.5% were seen once. Study-wide findings and caveats: Tracking of tumor mutation counts was seen in expanded intratumoral alpha and beta TCR counts.

The sample consisted of lung tumor tissue, taken at surgery. The sequence was obtained from a female donor with early-stage non-small cell lung cancer.

The CDR3 nucleotides read TGTGCCAGCAGCGTAGAGGCGGGCAGGTACAATTCACCCCTCCACTTT. Translating gives CASSVEAGRYNSPLHF. V usage is TRBV9 and J usage is TRBJ1-6; D is unresolved. V lost 0 bases to trimming and J lost 7 bases, with 14 bases between them. This CDR3 region has 16 residues. Germline CDR1 reads SGDLS; CDR2 reads YYNGEE.